These 16 T cell receptor beta chains were all obtained from the same sample, sequenced in a study of identical twins. TCRdb used MiXCR to reprocess the 5' RACE reads, holding one entry per CDR3 protein. The repertoire consists of around 230,000 distinct CDR3 sequences, with about a tenth occurring once and the leading ten covering around 5.1%. The specimen sequenced was memory (CD45RO+) T cells sorted from blood. Source of these receptors: a woman aged 18-30 years in good health.

The sample holds many counts of this clonotype. The chain is built from TRBV20-1 and TRBJ2-1; 7 bases map to TRBD1. V was clipped by 1 base and J by 8 bases; unmatched bases: 8. This CDR3 region has 14 residues. Germline V gene data show CDR1 as DFQATT and CDR2 as SNEGSKA (reference sequence). Here the CDR3 reads CSARANRGIHEQFF. The DNA for the CDR3 is TGCAGTGCTAGAGCTAACAGGGGTATCCATGAGCAGTTCTTC.

The chain uses TRBV27 and TRBJ2-7; 10 bases are shared with TRBD2. The CDR3 length is 15 residues. Trimming took 4 bases from V and 4 from J; bases not matched to a gene: 7. The germline V gene encodes CDR1 MNHEY and CDR2 SMNVEV (reference sequence). As DNA, the CDR3 is TGTGCCAGCAGTTCCGTACTAGCGGGAAGGTACGAGCAGTACTTC. This translates into CASSSVLAGRYEQYF.

This clonotype turned up a few times. The chain uses TRBV20-1 and TRBJ2-1; TRBD2 agrees at 10 bases. From germline, CDR1 is DFQATT and CDR2 SNEGSKA (reference sequence). The V and J ends lost 1 base and 6 bases, in that order; junction bases with no gene match: 6. The CDR3 runs to 15 residues. CDR3 region: CSARVSSGRSNEQFF. CDR3 in DNA: TGCAGTGCTAGAGTTTCTAGCGGGAGAAGCAATGAGCAGTTCTTC.

The chain employs TRBV19 and TRBJ1-6; 7 positions agree with TRBD1. This CDR3 has 15 amino acids. Germline assignment: CDR1 LNHDA and CDR2 SQIVND (reference sequence). Trimming cost V 5 bases and J 9 bases; bases outside gene matches: 10. Here the CDR3 DNA reads TGTGCCAGTAGTCCCGACAGGGCATGGGGTTCACCCCTCCACTTT. Its translation is CASSPDRAWGSPLHF.

There are a few counts of this clonotype. The rearrangement links TRBV29-1 to TRBJ2-2; D is perhaps TRBD2 (6 bases). This CDR3 has 13 amino acids. Looked up from germline, CDR1 is SQVTM and CDR2 is ANQGSEA. Trimming left V 7 bases short and J 8 bases short, with 17 bases between. The CDR3 DNA reads as TGCAGCGCTACTCCCTTGGGGGGTGGGGAGCTGTTTTTT. Translation gives CSATPLGGGELFF.

This clonotype was seen many times. This chain joins TRBV12-3 or TRBV12-4 and TRBJ1-2; possible D gene TRBD1, 5 bases. The ends were cut back, 3 bases at V and 7 bases at J, with 12 bases in the middle. The CDR3 runs 13 residues. Here the CDR3 DNA reads TGTGCCAGCAGTTTCCGGGGACGAGGTGGCTACACCTTC. It yields the protein CASSFRGRGGYTF.

At least ten counts were recorded for this clonotype. DNA of the CDR3: TGCAGCGCTTTAGCGGGAATGAACACCGGGGAGCTGTTTTTT. It yields the protein CSALAGMNTGELFF. The chain carries TRBV29-1 and TRBJ2-2; 8 nucleotides line up with TRBD2. The germline gives CDR1 SQVTM, CDR2 ANQGSEA. J was trimmed by 1 base and V by 7 bases; bases with no gene match: 5. This CDR3 is 14 amino acids long.

The chain is built from TRBV9 and TRBJ2-7; TRBD2 aligns across 9 bases. Germline-derived CDR1 and CDR2 are SGDLS and YYNGEE. The CDR3 length is 15 residues. Trimming removed 0 bases from V and 0 bases from J; junction bases left unmatched: 1. The CDR3, as DNA: TGTGCCAGCAGCGTAGGACTAGCGGACTCCTACGAGCAGTACTTC. Its protein product is CASSVGLADSYEQYF.

There are many counts of this clonotype. The rearrangement uses TRBV5-1 and TRBJ2-5; D might be TRBD2 (5 bases). The CDR3 has 16 residues. V was cut by 4 bases and J by 1 base, with 17 bases left in between. CDR1 and CDR2 (germline): SGHRS, YFSETQ. The CDR3 here is CASSPNSGIPQETQYF. The CDR3 DNA is TGCGCCAGCAGCCCAAACTCGGGGATTCCCCAAGAGACCCAGTACTTC.

A few counts support this clonotype. The chain carries TRBV20-1 and TRBJ2-5, with 9 bases fitting TRBD1. The V and J ends lost 1 base and 5 bases, in that order; junction bases with no gene match: 2. CDR3 length: 13 amino acids. Per germline, CDR1 DFQATT and CDR2 SNEGSKA (reference sequence). The CDR3 DNA reads as TGCAGTGCTAGAGGGGACAGGGTGGAGACCCAGTACTTC. Protein sequence: CSARGDRVETQYF.

This clonotype was counted at least ten times. V is TRBV5-1 and J is TRBJ2-1, with 11 bases matching TRBD2. Germline-derived CDR1 and CDR2 are SGHRS and YFSETQ. Trimming cost V 0 bases and J 7 bases; bases outside gene matches: 6. CDR3 size: 16 residues. CDR3 DNA sequence: TGCGCCAGCAGCTTGGTAGCCAGGACTAGCGGGAATGAGCAGTTCTTC. This gives the protein CASSLVARTSGNEQFF.

J is TRBJ1-2 and V is TRBV6-1, with TRBD1 as a possible D gene (6 bases). Trimming cost V 3 bases and J 4 bases, with 12 bases left between them. Germline V CDR1 and CDR2: MNHNS, SASEGT. This CDR3 is 14 amino acids long. The CDR3 sequence is CASSDGPGAYGYTF. The DNA of the CDR3 is TGTGCCAGCAGTGATGGTCCGGGGGCCTATGGCTACACCTTC.

This clonotype was counted at least ten times. The V gene is TRBV11-2, the J gene TRBJ2-7; 12 bases agree with TRBD2. Germline CDR1 and CDR2: SGHAT and FQNNGV. The J segment lost 4 bases and the V segment lost 0 bases, leaving 4 bases of the junction unmatched. The CDR3 is made up of 16 amino acids. The CDR3 DNA reads TGTGCCAGCAGCTTAGATCCGGGACTAGCGGGTTACGAGCAGTACTTC. This codes for CASSLDPGLAGYEQYF. The full variable domain, its missing parts supplied by reference TRBV11-2 and TRBJ2-7, is EAGVAQSPRYKIIEKRQSVAFWCNPISGHATLYWYQQILGQGPKLLIQFQNNGVVDDSQLPKDRFSAERLKGVDSTLKIQPAKLEDSAVYLCASSLDPGLAGYEQYFGPGTRLTVT.

The chain combines TRBV20-1 with TRBJ2-1; 7 bases align to TRBD1. V gave up 1 base and J gave up 9 bases; unmatched junction bases: 3. Germline CDR1 reads DFQATT; CDR2 reads SNEGSKA (reference sequence). The CDR3 runs to 12 residues. The CDR3: CSARGQGVEQFF. In DNA, the CDR3 is TGCAGTGCTAGAGGTCAGGGGGTTGAGCAGTTCTTC.

The chain links TRBV29-1 to TRBJ2-3; 7 nucleotides align to TRBD1. V lost 6 bases, J lost 4 bases, and 10 bases stayed unmatched. Germline CDR1 is SQVTM and CDR2 is ANQGSEA. The CDR3 runs to 14 residues. CDR3 bases: TGCAGCGTGACGAAGGGGGCAGTGGCAGATACGCAGTATTTT. As protein: CSVTKGAVADTQYF.

The chain carries TRBV5-1 and TRBJ2-2, with 9 bases that match TRBD2. In germline, CDR1 is SGHRS, CDR2 YFSETQ. The junction had 6 bases not matched to a gene; V was cut back by 7 bases and J by 5 bases. The CDR3 has 14 amino acids. The CDR3 DNA follows: TGCGCCAGCGTCTTGACTAGCGGAACCGGGGAGCTGTTTTTT. Residues: CASVLTSGTGELFF.